This TCR beta chain stems from a study of cytomegalovirus exposure and HLA in healthy donors. For this clone: Its antigen is currently unknown.

Sequencing was performed with immunoSEQ multiplex PCR; in TCRdb, only in-frame clones are kept and a portion is missing. The sample contains some 76,000 clones, roughly 95% of which appear only once. General study points: Some TCR beta chains (roughly 160 of them) were listed as cytomegalovirus-associated. Rarity characterized most TCR sequences, yet some public TCRs appeared in many donors.

Sequencing was carried out using PBMCs. The sequence was collected from a woman aged 18 to 35 in good health and CMV-seropositive.

CDR3 amino acids: CASSQDWGKAYEQYF. For the CDR3, the DNA is TGTGCCAGCAGCCAAGATTGGGGCAAAGCCTACGAGCAGTACTTC. The chain recombines TRBV4-2 with TRBJ2-7, with D perhaps matching TRBD1 (5 bases). Trimming removed 0 bases from V and 2 bases from J, with 11 bases in between. CDR3 length: 15 residues. Looked up from germline, CDR1 is LGHNA and CDR2 is YNFKEQ.